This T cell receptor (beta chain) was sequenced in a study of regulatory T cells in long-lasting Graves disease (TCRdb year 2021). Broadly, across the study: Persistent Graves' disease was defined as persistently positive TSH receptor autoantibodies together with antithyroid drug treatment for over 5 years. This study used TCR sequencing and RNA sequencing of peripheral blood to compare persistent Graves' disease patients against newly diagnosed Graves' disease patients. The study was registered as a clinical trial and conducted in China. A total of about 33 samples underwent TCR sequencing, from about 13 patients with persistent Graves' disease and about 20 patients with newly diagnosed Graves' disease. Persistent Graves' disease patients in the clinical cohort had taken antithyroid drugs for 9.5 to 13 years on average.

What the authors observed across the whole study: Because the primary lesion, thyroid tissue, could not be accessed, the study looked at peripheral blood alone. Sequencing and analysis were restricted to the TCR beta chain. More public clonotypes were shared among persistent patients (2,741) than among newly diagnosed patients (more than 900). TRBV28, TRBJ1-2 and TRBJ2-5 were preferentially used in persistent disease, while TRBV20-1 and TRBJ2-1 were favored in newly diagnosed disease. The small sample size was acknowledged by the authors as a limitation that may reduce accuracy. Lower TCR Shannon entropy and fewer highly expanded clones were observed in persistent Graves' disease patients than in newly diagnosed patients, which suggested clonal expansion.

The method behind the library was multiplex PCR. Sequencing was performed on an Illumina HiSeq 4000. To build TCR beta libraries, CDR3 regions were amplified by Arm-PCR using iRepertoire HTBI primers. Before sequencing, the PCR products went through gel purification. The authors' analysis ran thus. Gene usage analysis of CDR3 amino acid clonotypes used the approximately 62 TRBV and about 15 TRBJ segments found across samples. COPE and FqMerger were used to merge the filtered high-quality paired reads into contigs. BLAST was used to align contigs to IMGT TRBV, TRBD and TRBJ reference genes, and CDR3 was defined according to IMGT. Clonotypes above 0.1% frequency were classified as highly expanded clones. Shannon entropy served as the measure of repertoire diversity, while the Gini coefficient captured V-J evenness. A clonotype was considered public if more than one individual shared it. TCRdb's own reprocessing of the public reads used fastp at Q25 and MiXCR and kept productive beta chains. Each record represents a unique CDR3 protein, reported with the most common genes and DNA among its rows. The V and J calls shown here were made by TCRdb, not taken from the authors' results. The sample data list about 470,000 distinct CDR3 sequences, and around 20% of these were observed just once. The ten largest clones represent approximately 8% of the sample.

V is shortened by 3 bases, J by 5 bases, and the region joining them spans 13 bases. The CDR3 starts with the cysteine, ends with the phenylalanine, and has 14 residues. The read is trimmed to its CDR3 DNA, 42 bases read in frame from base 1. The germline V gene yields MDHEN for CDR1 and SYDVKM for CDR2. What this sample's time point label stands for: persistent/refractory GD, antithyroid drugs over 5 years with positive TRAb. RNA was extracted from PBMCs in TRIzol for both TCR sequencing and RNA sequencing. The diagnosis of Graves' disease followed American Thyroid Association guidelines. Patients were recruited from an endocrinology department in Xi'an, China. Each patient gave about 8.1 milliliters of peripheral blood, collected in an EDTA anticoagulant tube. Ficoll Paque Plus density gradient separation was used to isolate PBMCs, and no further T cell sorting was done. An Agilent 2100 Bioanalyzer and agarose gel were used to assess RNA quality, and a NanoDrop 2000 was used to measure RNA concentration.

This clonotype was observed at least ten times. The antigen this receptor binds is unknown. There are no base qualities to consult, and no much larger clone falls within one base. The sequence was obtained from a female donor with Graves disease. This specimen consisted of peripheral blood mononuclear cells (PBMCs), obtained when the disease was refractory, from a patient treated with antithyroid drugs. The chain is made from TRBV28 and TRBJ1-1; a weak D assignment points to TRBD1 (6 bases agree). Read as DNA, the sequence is TGTGCCAGCAGTTTTTTGGGGGCATGGACTGAAGCTTTCTTT. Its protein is CASSFLGAWTEAFF.